The rows below give T cell receptor beta chains drawn from one sample of a study of shared clonotypes between healthy human individuals. Assay: immunoSEQ multiplex PCR; the TCRdb copy retains only in-frame clones and omits some. Of around 690,000 clones detected, less than 95% appear once; the ten largest clones hold 34%. Sequenced: memory CD8+ T cells from PBMCs. All receptors come from a man aged 18-30 years in good health. Some clones in this sample may be carry-over from other donors' samples. Both conserved end residues are part of each CDR3. The D gene is left open where the match is weak. Only part of the rows carry a size: once, few, many, or a class if the clone is expanded.

clone_size	cdr3_length	v_call	j_call	d_call	cdr3_aa	cdr3_nt
.	15	TRBV28	TRBJ2-7	TRBD1	CASSLPGTGSDEQYF	TGTGCCAGCAGTTTACCCGGGACAGGGTCGGACGAGCAGTACTTC
.	12	TRBV10-3	TRBJ1-2	.	CAISESGALLTF	TGTGCCATCAGTGAGTCTGGGGCTCTCCTCACCTTC
.	16	TRBV10-3	TRBJ2-2	TRBD1	CAISESGRGYYGELFF	TGTGCCATCAGTGAGTCAGGCAGGGGGTATTACGGGGAGCTGTTTTTT
.	16	TRBV28	TRBJ2-1	TRBD2	CASGLAGEGAYNEQFF	TGTGCCAGCGGACTAGCGGGAGAGGGGGCCTACAATGAGCAGTTCTTC
.	15	TRBV5-1	TRBJ1-5	TRBD1	CASSLTGQPNQPQHF	TGCGCCAGCAGCTTGACGGGACAGCCCAATCAGCCCCAGCATTTT
.	16	TRBV28	TRBJ2-7	.	CASSLPNRPLLVEQYF	TGTGCCAGCAGTCTCCCAAACAGGCCTCTACTGGTCGAGCAGTACTTC
few	13	TRBV14	TRBJ1-1	TRBD1	CASSLTGGTEAFF	TGTGCCAGCAGCCTTACAGGGGGGACTGAAGCTTTCTTT
.	16	TRBV27	TRBJ2-3	TRBD2	CASSLSGRGGTDTQYF	TGTGCCAGCAGTTTAAGCGGGAGAGGTGGCACAGATACGCAGTATTTT
.	17	TRBV11-2	TRBJ1-4	.	CASRTTYPGSRGEKLFF	TGTGCCAGCAGGACTACCTACCCCGGGTCAAGAGGCGAAAAACTGTTTTTT
.	15	TRBV2	TRBJ2-3	TRBD1	CASREGDRNSDTQYF	TGTGCCAGCAGGGAGGGGGACAGGAACTCAGATACGCAGTATTTT
.	11	TRBV19	TRBJ1-2	.	CASRGNYGYTF	TGTGCCAGTAGGGGTAACTATGGCTACACCTTC
.	13	TRBV19	TRBJ2-7	.	CASSIFPTYEQYF	TGTGCCAGTAGTATCTTTCCGACCTACGAGCAGTACTTC
.	16	TRBV9	TRBJ2-1	TRBD2	CASSEWGTSGKNEQFF	TGTGCCAGCAGCGAGTGGGGGACTAGCGGGAAGAATGAGCAGTTCTTC
.	15	TRBV7-6	TRBJ2-5	TRBD1	CASSLLRGRNETQYF	TGTGCCAGCAGCTTACTGAGGGGGCGGAACGAGACCCAGTACTTC
once	14	TRBV28	TRBJ1-2	.	CASSFRGRSYGYTF	TGTGCCAGCAGTTTTAGGGGCCGGTCCTATGGCTACACCTTC
.	15	TRBV7-3	TRBJ2-1	.	CASSRGAGSGDEQFF	TGTGCCAGCAGCCGGGGAGCTGGATCGGGCGATGAGCAGTTCTTC
.	12	TRBV28	TRBJ2-1	.	CASSGTYNEQFF	TGTGCCAGCAGTGGGACTTACAATGAGCAGTTCTTC
.	15	TRBV10-3	TRBJ2-1	TRBD1	CAVGGLWIESGEQFF	TGTGCAGTAGGGGGCTTATGGATTGAGAGCGGTGAGCAGTTCTTC
.	15	TRBV19	TRBJ2-3	.	CASTDSTGSTDTQYF	TGTGCCAGTACCGATTCTACAGGGTCCACAGATACGCAGTATTTT
.	14	TRBV27	TRBJ1-1	.	CASSLNIRNTEAFF	TGTGCCAGCAGTTTGAATATAAGGAACACTGAAGCTTTCTTT
.	11	TRBV23-1	TRBJ2-7	.	CASSKPRDGDF	TGCGCCAGCAGCAAACCCCGGGACGGTGACTTC
.	15	TRBV5-1	TRBJ2-7	TRBD2	CASRPPGGRSYEQYF	TGCGCCAGCCGCCCCCCAGGCGGGAGGAGCTACGAGCAGTACTTC
.	15	TRBV5-1	TRBJ2-5	.	CASSIQGPIQETQYF	TGCGCCAGCAGCATACAGGGACCGATCCAAGAGACCCAGTACTTC
.	13	TRBV6-5	TRBJ1-5	.	CASSYGGTQPQHF	TGTGCCAGCAGCTACGGGGGTACCCAGCCCCAGCATTTT
.	14	TRBV28	TRBJ1-5	.	CASSLRGFNQPQHF	TGTGCCAGCAGTCTACGGGGCTTCAATCAGCCCCAGCATTTT
.	16	TRBV7-9	TRBJ1-3	.	CASSLGGAGSGNTIYF	TGTGCCAGCAGCTTAGGGGGGGCCGGCTCTGGAAACACCATATATTTT
.	16	TRBV5-5	TRBJ2-4	.	CASSLGDRRYGNIQYF	TGTGCCAGCAGCTTGGGAGACAGGAGATATGGAAACATTCAGTACTTC
.	14	TRBV5-6	TRBJ2-1	.	CASSPGGFHNEQFF	TGTGCCAGCAGCCCCGGGGGATTCCACAATGAGCAGTTCTTC
few	16	TRBV6-6	TRBJ1-5	.	CASSLGLGGLDQPQHF	TGTGCCAGCAGCCTTGGATTGGGAGGGCTTGATCAGCCCCAGCATTTT
few	15	TRBV7-2	TRBJ2-3	TRBD2	CASSSDAGGTDTQYF	TGTGCCAGCAGCTCCGATGCGGGGGGCACAGATACGCAGTATTTT
.	15	TRBV28	TRBJ2-5	.	CASSLPPMYQETQYF	TGTGCCAGCAGTTTACCGCCGATGTACCAAGAGACCCAGTACTTC
.	13	TRBV28	TRBJ1-1	.	CASSGIPNTEAFF	TGTGCCAGCAGTGGGATCCCGAACACTGAAGCTTTCTTT
.	17	TRBV9	TRBJ2-2	TRBD1	CASSVADRPWPTGELFF	TGTGCCAGCAGCGTAGCGGACAGGCCCTGGCCCACCGGGGAGCTGTTTTTT
.	16	TRBV7-9	TRBJ2-7	.	CASSSSGGEAAYEQYF	TGTGCCAGCAGCTCCTCTGGGGGCGAAGCCGCCTACGAGCAGTACTTC
.	15	TRBV9	TRBJ1-3	.	CASSVDPGSGNTIYF	TGTGCCAGCAGCGTAGATCCGGGCTCTGGAAACACCATATATTTT
once	14	TRBV10-3	TRBJ2-3	.	CAISPDGNTDTQYF	TGTGCCATCAGCCCGGACGGAAACACAGATACGCAGTATTTT
.	15	TRBV28	TRBJ1-3	TRBD1	CASSTPGGTGNTIYF	TGTGCCAGCAGTACTCCAGGGGGCACTGGAAACACCATATATTTT
.	12	TRBV5-6	TRBJ2-1	.	CASSLDDNEQFF	TGTGCCAGCAGCTTGGACGACAATGAGCAGTTCTTC
.	17	TRBV27	TRBJ2-6	TRBD2	CASRFSGRASGANVLTF	TGTGCCAGCAGATTTAGCGGGAGAGCCTCTGGGGCCAACGTCCTGACTTTC
.	15	TRBV7-8	TRBJ1-5	.	CASSLGWVRNQPQHF	TGTGCCAGCAGCTTGGGGTGGGTAAGGAATCAGCCCCAGCATTTT
.	16	TRBV19	TRBJ2-3	.	CASSPPPAASTDTQYF	TGTGCCAGTAGTCCCCCCCCGGCGGCTAGCACAGATACGCAGTATTTT
once	14	TRBV7-8	TRBJ1-2	.	CASSLGNRGYGYTF	TGTGCCAGCAGCTTAGGTAACAGAGGCTATGGCTACACCTTC
.	14	TRBV6-6	TRBJ2-1	.	CASSYLGPYNEQFF	TGTGCCAGCAGTTACCTTGGACCATACAATGAGCAGTTCTTC
.	16	TRBV27	TRBJ2-3	TRBD2	CASSYSSGYLTDTQYF	TGTGCCAGCAGTTACTCTAGCGGCTACCTCACAGATACGCAGTATTTT
.	13	TRBV27	TRBJ2-7	TRBD1	CASMDRATYEQYF	TGTGCCAGCATGGACAGGGCCACCTACGAGCAGTACTTC
.	14	TRBV6-6	TRBJ1-4	.	CASSYSRGIEKLFF	TGTGCCAGCAGTTACTCGAGGGGGATAGAAAAACTGTTTTTT
.	15	TRBV7-8	TRBJ1-2	.	CASSLVGGGVRGYTF	TGTGCCAGCAGCTTAGTGGGGGGAGGCGTAAGAGGCTACACCTTC
.	17	TRBV4-1	TRBJ2-7	TRBD1	CASSQDPRTGGTYEQYF	TGCGCCAGCAGCCAAGATCCCCGAACAGGGGGGACCTACGAGCAGTACTTC
.	13	TRBV7-6	TRBJ1-1	.	CASRGRDNTEAFF	TGTGCCAGCAGAGGCCGGGACAACACTGAAGCTTTCTTT
.	16	TRBV13	TRBJ1-5	.	CASSPRGAGALQPQHF	TGTGCCAGCAGCCCCCGAGGAGCTGGGGCACTTCAGCCCCAGCATTTT
once	21	TRBV27	TRBJ2-3	TRBD2	CASSFRLRAHPSLAGTDTQYF	TGTGCCAGCAGTTTTCGGCTCCGCGCCCACCCCAGCCTAGCGGGAACAGATACGCAGTATTTT
.	13	TRBV30	TRBJ2-7	.	CAWSVGRAYEQYF	TGTGCCTGGAGTGTTGGCAGAGCCTACGAGCAGTACTTC
.	15	TRBV9	TRBJ1-1	.	CASSTKPGPNTEAFF	TGTGCCAGCAGCACTAAACCGGGACCGAACACTGAAGCTTTCTTT